A single sample gave rise to the 12 T cell receptor beta chains below, sequenced in a study of cytomegalovirus exposure and HLA in healthy donors. This PCR relied on a set of 60 Vbeta primers and 13 Jbeta primers. TCRdb keeps only in-frame clones here, not all; method: immunoSEQ multiplex PCR. The table shows roughly 150,000 clones, with around 73% occurring only once. Sequenced sample: PBMCs. The receptors were gathered from a male donor in good health and CMV-seronegative.

This clone was found once. The chain is built from TRBV7-2 and TRBJ2-2, with D possibly matching TRBD1 (7 bases). V lost 3 bases and J lost 3, with 11 bases in between. The germline gives CDR1 SGHTA, CDR2 FQGNSA. The CDR3 consists of 15 residues. CDR3 in amino acids: CASSFGGGDTGELFF. As DNA, the CDR3 is TGTGCCAGCAGCTTTGGAGGGGGCGACACCGGGGAGCTGTTTTTT.

The chain is built from TRBV28 and TRBJ1-6; D is unresolved. Germline V gene sequence: CDR1 MDHEN, CDR2 SYDVKM. This CDR3 has 11 residues. V was shortened by 8 bases and J by 9 bases, with 8 bases between the two germline ends. The CDR3 sequence: CASRSLSPLHF. As DNA, the CDR3 is TGTGCCAGCCGGTCCCTTTCACCCCTCCACTTT.

This chain links TRBV28 with TRBJ1-5; no definite D call. Germline loops: CDR1 MDHEN, CDR2 SYDVKM. This CDR3 is built from 14 residues. Deletions cut 8 bases from V and 1 base from J, with 12 bases between. The CDR3 protein is CASLSWESNQPQHF. The CDR3 DNA follows: TGTGCCAGCCTCTCCTGGGAGAGCAATCAGCCCCAGCATTTT. Variable domain in full (rest from reference TRBV28 and TRBJ1-5): DVKVTQSSRYLVKRTGEKVFLECVQDMDHENMFWYRQDPGLGLRLIYFSYDVKMKEKGDIPEGYSVSREKKERFSLILESASTNQTSMYLCASLSWESNQPQHFGDGTRLSIL.

The J gene is TRBJ1-1, the V gene TRBV6-1, with D possibly matching TRBD1 (6 bases). This CDR3 is built from 13 residues. Per germline, CDR1 MNHNS and CDR2 SASEGT. Trimming pared 7 bases from V and 3 bases from J, leaving 12 bases between. CDR3 loop: CASTPNRDTEAFF. The CDR3 nucleotides are TGTGCCAGCACCCCGAACAGGGACACTGAAGCTTTCTTT.

The chain combines TRBV12-5 with TRBJ2-1; D may be TRBD1 (6 bases). CDR3 size: 15 residues. Trimming pared 5 bases from V and 2 bases from J, leaving 13 bases between. Germline CDR1 and CDR2: LGHNT and FRNRAP. In DNA form, the CDR3 reads TGTGCTAGTGGTCCCCCACAGGGCACCTACAATGAGCAGTTCTTC. This codes for CASGPPQGTYNEQFF. The entire variable domain, with the rest obtained from reference TRBV12-5 and TRBJ2-1, is as follows: DARVTQTPRHKVTEMGQEVTMRCQPILGHNTVFWYRQTMMQGLELLAYFRNRAPLDDSGMPKDRFSAEMPDATLATLKIQPSEPRDSAVYFCASGPPQGTYNEQFFGPGTRLTVL.

This chain uses TRBV4-1 with TRBJ2-5; D unclear. Germline-derived CDR1 and CDR2 are MGHRA and YSYEKL. V was cut by 6 bases and J by 3 bases, with 5 bases left in between. The CDR3 is made up of 11 amino acids. The CDR3 DNA is TGCGCCAGCAGGCAGAAAGAGACCCAGTACTTC. This sequence encodes CASRQKETQYF.

The V call is TRBV5-8, the J call TRBJ1-1; D might be TRBD1 (6 bases). Germline V gives CDR1 SGHTS, CDR2 YDEGEE. The V end was cut by 0 bases, the J end by 10 bases, with 13 bases between. The CDR3 consists of 13 residues. CDR3 nucleotides: TGTGCCAGCAGCTTGGAGGTCAGGGGAAGAGCTTTCTTT. It translates to CASSLEVRGRAFF.

The chain employs TRBV6-5 and TRBJ1-1; TRBD1 is a possible D gene (5 bases). V shed 2 bases and J shed 1 base, with 11 bases lying between them. The germline V gene encodes CDR1 MNHEY and CDR2 SVGAGI. The CDR3 consists of 15 residues. CDR3 amino acids: CASSYPGLPNTEAFF. The CDR3, as DNA: TGTGCCAGCAGTTACCCGGGACTTCCGAACACTGAAGCTTTCTTT.

The chain combines TRBV27 with TRBJ2-3, with 16 bases matching TRBD2. Germline-derived CDR1 and CDR2 are MNHEY and SMNVEV (reference sequence). J lost 0 bases, V lost 3 bases, and 12 bases had no gene match. The CDR3 covers 21 residues. In DNA, the CDR3 is TGTGCCAGCAGTTTTTTGGGACTAGCGGGAGGGACTCGCGGGAGCACAGATACGCAGTATTTT. Protein sequence: CASSFLGLAGGTRGSTDTQYF.

This chain links TRBV9 with TRBJ1-1, with D perhaps matching TRBD1 (5 bases). Germline CDR1 and CDR2: SGDLS and YYNGEE. V was pared by 0 bases and J by 6 bases, with 15 bases between. The CDR3 totals 15 residues. The CDR3: CASSVEFGGNPEAFF. The CDR3 nucleotides read TGTGCCAGCAGCGTAGAGTTCGGGGGAAACCCTGAAGCTTTCTTT.

The rearrangement links TRBV7-2 to TRBJ2-4; D might be TRBD1 (5 bases). The CDR3 is made up of 14 amino acids. Trimming left V 2 bases short and J 9 bases short, with 14 bases between. CDR1 is SGHTA, CDR2 FQGNSA, per germline. In nucleotides, the CDR3 is TGTGCCAGCAGCTTAAGGATCCAGGGTGGCATTCAGTACTTC. It codes for CASSLRIQGGIQYF.

The chain is built from TRBV5-1 and TRBJ2-2, with 8 bases identical to TRBD1. The CDR3 covers 14 residues. Germline V gives CDR1 SGHRS, CDR2 YFSETQ. The V segment lost 6 bases and the J segment 6 bases; nucleotides outside the gene matches: 7. The CDR3 reads CASTLPGGAGELFF. As DNA, the CDR3 is TGCGCCAGCACCCTTCCAGGGGGCGCCGGGGAGCTGTTTTTT.